Listed below are T cell receptor beta chains from one sample, sequenced in a study of beta chain features in type 1 diabetes. Produced via immunoSEQ multiplex PCR; TCRdb's table is partial and in-frame only. This table has about 350,000 clones, 15% to 20% appearing once. Sequences were obtained from naive CD4+ T cells from blood. Receptors were obtained from a woman between 18 and 29 years old in good health. Each CDR3 is given with its conserved first and last residue. D genes are given only for firm matches. Expanded clones are given a class, and other clones once, few, many or no size at all.

clone_size	d_call	v_call	j_call	cdr3_nt	cdr3_aa
few	NA	TRBV7-8	TRBJ2-6	TGTGCCAGCAGCGTTAGTGGGGCCAACGTCCTGACTTTC	CASSVSGANVLTF
few	NA	TRBV4-2	TRBJ1-5	TGTGCCAGCAGCCAAGAACGGCGGGATCAGCCCCAGCATTTT	CASSQERRDQPQHF
NA	NA	TRBV10-3	TRBJ2-2	TGTGCCATCACCTCCGGGACAATGAACACCGGGGAGCTGTTTTTT	CAITSGTMNTGELFF
NA	TRBD2	TRBV4-1	TRBJ2-3	TGCGCCAGCAGCCAAGATCAAGGAGGACTAGTGGATACGCAGTATTTT	CASSQDQGGLVDTQYF
NA	NA	TRBV19	TRBJ2-1	TGTGCCAGTACCTTGACTAGGCAAAGCTCCTACAATGAGCAGTTCTTC	CASTLTRQSSYNEQFF
few	NA	TRBV4-3	TRBJ1-4	TGCGCCAGCAGCCAAGATCAGGGAGGGAGAAATGAAAAACTGTTTTTT	CASSQDQGGRNEKLFF
NA	TRBD1	TRBV18	TRBJ2-2	TGTGCCAGCTCACTACAGGGGCCCGGGGAGCTGTTTTTT	CASSLQGPGELFF
NA	TRBD2	TRBV15	TRBJ2-3	TGTGCCACCACCGGTGGGAGGGGAGGCACAGATACGCAGTATTTT	CATTGGRGGTDTQYF
NA	NA	TRBV6-6	TRBJ2-5	TGTGCCGTCCCCAGGGCCGGGGAGACCCAGTACTTC	CAVPRAGETQYF
NA	TRBD2	TRBV29-1	TRBJ2-5	TGCAGCGTTGCTAGCGGGAGCGAGACCCAGTACTTC	CSVASGSETQYF
NA	TRBD2	TRBV29-1	TRBJ2-5	TGCAGCGTAAGACTAGCAGCGCAAGAGACCCAGTACTTC	CSVRLAAQETQYF
NA	TRBD2	TRBV30	TRBJ2-1	TGTGCCGGAGGGACTAGCGTCTACAATGAGCAGTTCTTC	CAGGTSVYNEQFF
NA	NA	TRBV2	TRBJ2-7	TGTGCCAGCAACCGTCGGTCTAGCGATCTCTACGAGCAGTACTTC	CASNRRSSDLYEQYF
few	NA	TRBV7-2	TRBJ2-5	TGTGCCAGCAGCCCCCGAAACAGCAGAGAGACCCAGTACTTC	CASSPRNSRETQYF
few	NA	TRBV30	TRBJ1-3	TGTGCCTGGAGTCGCTTGGTAGACACCATATATTTT	CAWSRLVDTIYF
NA	TRBD2	TRBV7-2	TRBJ2-5	TGTGCCAGCAGCTTAGTGGGTGCGGGGGGTGTCCGGGAGACCCAGTACTTC	CASSLVGAGGVRETQYF
few	NA	TRBV7-9	TRBJ1-2	TGTGCCAGCAGCTTAAGGGAGGGCGGCTACACCTTC	CASSLREGGYTF
few	TRBD2	TRBV2	TRBJ2-2	TGTGCCAGCAACTCCGGGACTAGCGGTTCCGGGGAGCTGTTTTTT	CASNSGTSGSGELFF
NA	TRBD2	TRBV7-2	TRBJ2-1	TGTGCCAGCAGCCCCCTCGGGACTAGCGGGAGTAATGAGCAGTTCTTC	CASSPLGTSGSNEQFF
NA	TRBD1	TRBV30	TRBJ2-2	TGTGCCTGGAGGCGGCCGGGACAGGGAGGCGGCGGGGAGCTGTTTTTT	CAWRRPGQGGGGELFF
NA	NA	TRBV18	TRBJ2-1	TGTGCCAGCTCACCACCGGGCGGGGACGGGAATGAGCAGTTCTTC	CASSPPGGDGNEQFF
NA	TRBD1	TRBV18	TRBJ1-1	TGTGCCAGCTCACGACAGGGGAGAAACACTGAAGCTTTCTTT	CASSRQGRNTEAFF
few	TRBD1	TRBV4-2	TRBJ2-2	TGTGCCAGCAGCCGTCGGGGACAGGGAGACTCTGGGGAGCTGTTTTTT	CASSRRGQGDSGELFF
few	NA	TRBV4-3	TRBJ2-5	TGCGCCAGCAGCCAAGAAGGAGTCACGCATTTACCGTACCAAGAGACCCAGTACTTC	CASSQEGVTHLPYQETQYF
NA	NA	TRBV30	TRBJ2-3	TGTGCCTGGAGCTCGGGGTCAAGCACAGATACGCAGTATTTT	CAWSSGSSTDTQYF
NA	NA	TRBV4-2	TRBJ2-4	TGTGCCAGCAGCCAGGCCTCCCGGGTAGCCAAAAACATTCAGTACTTC	CASSQASRVAKNIQYF
NA	TRBD1	TRBV7-2	TRBJ1-5	TGTGCCAGCAGCTTTCTAAGACAGGGCTATAGCAATCAGCCCCAGCATTTT	CASSFLRQGYSNQPQHF
few	NA	TRBV28	TRBJ1-1	TGTGCCAGCAGTTTAGGCAGGGTTGGTGAAGCTTTCTTT	CASSLGRVGEAFF
NA	TRBD1	TRBV5-1	TRBJ2-2	TGCGCCAGCAGCTTGGGACAGGGCGGGGAGCTGTTTTTT	CASSLGQGGELFF
NA	TRBD2	TRBV2	TRBJ2-3	TGTGCCAGCACCTCGACTAGCGGGGGCACAGATACGCAGTATTTT	CASTSTSGGTDTQYF
NA	TRBD2	TRBV10-3	TRBJ2-1	TGTGCCATCAGTACCGGGGGGGAGAATGAGCAGTTCTTC	CAISTGGENEQFF
NA	NA	TRBV30	TRBJ1-1	TGTGCCTGGATCCTATACGGGGGGGTGAACACTGAAGCTTTCTTT	CAWILYGGVNTEAFF
NA	NA	TRBV7-9	TRBJ1-1	TGTGCCAGCAGCTTAGGGTCGGCCCTACGCGGTACTGAAGCTTTCTTT	CASSLGSALRGTEAFF
few	NA	TRBV7-9	TRBJ2-1	TGTGCCAGCAGCTTAATCAGGGGGGAGAACAATGAGCAGTTCTTC	CASSLIRGENNEQFF
NA	TRBD1	TRBV7-2	TRBJ2-7	TGTGCCAGCAGCATCCAGGGGGACGAGCAGTACTTC	CASSIQGDEQYF
few	NA	TRBV30	TRBJ1-3	TGTGCCTGGAGTGTAAATGGAGGTTCTGGAAACACCATATATTTT	CAWSVNGGSGNTIYF